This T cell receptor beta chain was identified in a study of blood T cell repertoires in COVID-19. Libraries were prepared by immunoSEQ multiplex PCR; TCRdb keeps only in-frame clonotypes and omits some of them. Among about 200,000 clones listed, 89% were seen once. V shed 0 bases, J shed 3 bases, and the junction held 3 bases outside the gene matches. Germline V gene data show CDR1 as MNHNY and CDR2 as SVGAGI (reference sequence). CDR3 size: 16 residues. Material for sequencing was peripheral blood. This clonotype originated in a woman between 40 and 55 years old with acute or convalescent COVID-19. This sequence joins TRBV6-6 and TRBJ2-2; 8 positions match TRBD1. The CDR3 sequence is CASSYSTGVDTGELFF. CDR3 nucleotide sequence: TGTGCCAGCAGTTACTCGACAGGGGTTGACACCGGGGAGCTGTTTTTT.